These 22 T cell receptor beta chains originate from one sample sequenced in a study of T cell changes during pregnancy in multiple sclerosis (dated by TCRdb to the late 2010s). Libraries came from the immunoSEQ multiplex PCR assay. TCRdb mirrors the immuneACCESS table, restricted to in-frame sequences. Some clones are absent from its copies; in checked studies, under half trace to an unresolved V gene, and the reason for the others is unknown. In this sample the table shows roughly 30,000 clones, 85% to 95% of which occur a single time. The ten largest make up around 0.43% of the sample. The sample was CD4+ T cells from peripheral blood mononuclear cells, taken in the second trimester of pregnancy. The origin of the receptors is a female donor with multiple sclerosis, enrolled in a pregnancy study.

The chain uses TRBV4-1 and TRBJ2-3; a possible D gene is TRBD1 (6 bases). The V gene's germline CDR1 is MGHRA and CDR2 YSYEKL. The CDR3 contains 15 residues. The V gene lost 9 bases and the J gene lost 2 bases, with 18 bases spanning the gap. The CDR3 is CASQTGLGNTDTQYF. In DNA form, the CDR3 reads TGCGCCAGTCAAACAGGGCTAGGAAACACAGATACGCAGTATTTT.

This chain connects TRBV30 to TRBJ1-5, with 10 bases identical to TRBD1. CDR3 length: 16 residues. With 2 bases clipped from V and 4 bases from J, the junction kept 8 bases outside the gene matches. The germline V gene has CDR1 GTSNPN and CDR2 SVGIG (reference sequence). The CDR3 is CAWSTRGTGANQPQHF. The CDR3 DNA is TGTGCCTGGAGTACCCGAGGGACAGGGGCAAATCAGCCCCAGCATTTT.

The rearrangement uses TRBV9 and TRBJ1-1; D is unclear. The ends were cut back, 3 bases at V and 1 base at J, with 7 bases in the middle. The CDR3 loop spans 13 amino acids. Germline V gene data show CDR1 as SGDLS and CDR2 as YYNGEE. In DNA, the CDR3 is TGTGCCAGCAGCGCTCGACAGAACACTGAAGCTTTCTTT. This codes for CASSARQNTEAFF. The full variable domain, rest sourced from reference TRBV9 and TRBJ1-1, is DSGVTQTPKHLITATGQRVTLRCSPRSGDLSVYWYQQSLDQGLQFLIQYYNGEERAKGNILERFSAQQFPDLHSELNLSSLELGDSALYFCASSARQNTEAFFGQGTRLTVV.

V is TRBV6-1 and J is TRBJ2-7, with 9 positions matching TRBD1. Trimming at V came to 2 bases and at J to 3 bases, leaving 11 bases not matched to a gene. The CDR3 contains 17 residues. The germline CDR1 and CDR2 sequences are MNHNS and SASEGT. This chain's CDR3 is CASSERSEGQGHYEQYF. CDR3 bases: TGTGCCAGCAGTGAAAGGAGCGAGGGACAGGGCCACTACGAGCAGTACTTC.

This clone was detected once. The rearrangement links TRBV29-1 to TRBJ2-3; no clear D gene. The CDR3 spans 15 residues. The germline gives CDR1 SQVTM, CDR2 ANQGSEA. Trimming stripped 0 bases from V and 3 bases from J, with 13 bases between. CDR3 DNA sequence: TGCAGCGTTGAAGATGAGAGAGGTCGGACAGATACGCAGTATTTT. Encoded protein: CSVEDERGRTDTQYF.

The V gene is TRBV6-4, the J gene TRBJ2-1; TRBD2 agrees at 7 bases. Trimming removed 4 bases from V and 5 bases from J; junction bases left unmatched: 8. This CDR3 contains 15 residues. The germline CDR1 and CDR2 sequences are MRHNA and SNTAGT. The CDR3 is CASSVVAGAHNEQFF. The CDR3 DNA is TGTGCCAGCAGTGTGGTCGCGGGAGCCCACAATGAGCAGTTCTTC.

V is TRBV30 and J is TRBJ1-1; D call uncertain. Germline CDR1 is GTSNPN and CDR2 is SVGIG (reference sequence). The V gene lost 2 bases and the J gene lost 1 base, with 17 bases spanning the gap. This CDR3 spans 16 amino acids. CDR3 protein: CAWSIWRGRRNTEAFF. CDR3 bases: TGTGCCTGGAGTATTTGGCGGGGAAGGAGGAACACTGAAGCTTTCTTT.

The chain has TRBV21-1 and TRBJ1-2; the table's TRBD1 call for D was not verified on the DNA. TRBV21-1 represents a pseudogene. This CDR3 is 14 amino acids long. This CDR3 reads CASIQVRGFDGYTF. In DNA form, the CDR3 reads TGTGCCAGCATACAGGTTAGGGGGTTTGATGGCTACACCTTC.

The chain combines TRBV27 with TRBJ2-1; 10 bases map to TRBD2. CDR3 length equals 15 residues. V shed 7 bases and J 9 bases; nucleotides not matched to a gene: 12. Germline loops: CDR1 MNHEY, CDR2 SMNVEV (reference sequence). CDR3 coding DNA: TGTGCCAGCAACAGACTAGCGGGTCGTGATGGTGAGCAGTTCTTC. Translating it yields CASNRLAGRDGEQFF.

CDR3 in DNA: TGTGCCAGCAGCCTAAATAGCGGGAGCCTCTCCGAGCAGTACTTC. Translation gives CASSLNSGSLSEQYF. V gene TRBV5-4 combines with J gene TRBJ2-7, with 9 bases aligning to TRBD2. CDR3 length: 15 amino acids. Germline V gene lookup returns CDR1 SGHNT and CDR2 YYREEE (reference sequence). The V gene end was trimmed by 4 bases and the J gene end by 6 bases; junction bases not matched to a gene: 11.

The chain uses TRBV6-5 and TRBJ1-3, with no clear D. V lost 0 bases and J lost 0, with 6 bases in between. This CDR3 region has 15 residues. Germline CDR1 MNHEY, CDR2 SVGAGI. The CDR3, as DNA: TGTGCCAGCAGTTACTCGCCAGACTCTGGAAACACCATATATTTT. It translates to CASSYSPDSGNTIYF.

V and J are TRBV5-1 and TRBJ2-7; D uncertain. The V gene's germline CDR1 is SGHRS and CDR2 YFSETQ. The CDR3 is made up of 11 amino acids. Deletions cut 8 bases from V and 3 bases from J, with 9 bases between. This chain's CDR3 is CASAADYEQYF. CDR3 sequence (DNA): TGCGCCAGTGCGGCCGACTACGAGCAGTACTTC.

The chain employs TRBV18 and TRBJ2-3; 11 bases fit TRBD2. Trimming removed 6 bases from V and 4 bases from J; junction bases left unmatched: 6. The CDR3 sequence is 15 residues long. CDR1 is KGHSH, CDR2 LQKENI, per germline. CDR3 amino acids: CASSRTSGSPDTQYF. Here the CDR3 DNA reads TGTGCCAGCTCCCGAACTAGCGGGAGCCCAGATACGCAGTATTTT.

V is TRBV10-2 and J is TRBJ2-1, with 11 positions matching TRBD2. The CDR3 runs 11 residues. With V trimmed by 9 bases and J by 9 bases, 1 base remained unmatched. The germline V gene has CDR1 WSHSY and CDR2 SAAADI. The CDR3 loop reads CASSGGVEQFF. CDR3 nucleotides: TGCGCCAGTAGCGGGGGGGTTGAGCAGTTCTTC.

The chain carries TRBV5-4 and TRBJ1-1, with 10 bases fitting TRBD1. J was trimmed by 5 bases and V by 4 bases; bases with no gene match: 14. The CDR3 covers 17 residues. CDR1 and CDR2 (germline): SGHNT, YYREEE (reference sequence). The DNA of the CDR3 is TGTGCCAGCAGCCCCCAGATGACAGGGGGCGCGAATACTGAAGCTTTCTTT. Amino acid sequence: CASSPQMTGGANTEAFF.

V usage is TRBV10-2 and J usage is TRBJ2-2, with unresolved D. V was trimmed by 4 bases and J by 6 bases, leaving 12 bases between them. This CDR3 has 14 residues. The V gene's germline CDR1 is WSHSY and CDR2 SAAADI. The CDR3 DNA follows: TGCGCCAGCAGTGGGCTAGATTGGCCCGGGGAGCTGTTTTTT. It codes for CASSGLDWPGELFF.

Here the CDR3 reads CASSLSGGFTEAFF. The CDR3 DNA reads TGTGCCAGCAGCTTAAGCGGGGGGTTCACTGAAGCTTTCTTT. The chain has TRBV7-3 and TRBJ1-1; D possibly corresponds to TRBD1 (5 bases). V was shortened by 1 base and J by 4 bases, with 10 bases between the two germline ends. This CDR3 comprises 14 residues. The V gene's germline CDR1 is SGHTA and CDR2 FQGTGA.

The gene calls are TRBV7-9 and TRBJ1-1; possible D gene TRBD1, 5 bases. Germline-derived CDR1 and CDR2 are SEHNR and FQNEAQ (reference sequence). The V end was cut by 2 bases, the J end by 5 bases, with 9 bases between. The CDR3 sequence is 13 residues long. The CDR3 DNA follows: TGTGCCAGCAGCTTACAAGGGGATACTGAAGCTTTCTTT. Its translation: CASSLQGDTEAFF.

The V gene is TRBV30, the J gene TRBJ2-1; 8 bases match TRBD2. Per the germline V gene, CDR1 is GTSNPN and CDR2 is SVGIG (reference sequence). The CDR3 runs to 16 residues. Trimming at V came to 6 bases and at J to 12 bases, leaving 22 bases not matched to a gene. This CDR3 is CACRPRREGTSRGQFF. The CDR3 region has the DNA TGTGCCTGCCGCCCGAGACGGGAGGGAACAAGTCGGGGGCAGTTCTTC. Variable domain in full (rest from reference TRBV30 and TRBJ2-1): SQTIHQWPATLVQPVGSPLSLECTVEGTSNPNLYWYRQAAGRGLQLLFYSVGIGQISSEVPQNLSASRPQDRQFILSSKKLLLSDSGFYLCACRPRREGTSRGQFFGPGTRLTVL.

This chain connects TRBV29-1 to TRBJ2-2; 9 bases map to TRBD1. This CDR3 region has 14 residues. The V gene's germline CDR1 is SQVTM and CDR2 ANQGSEA. The J segment lost 6 bases and the V segment lost 6 bases, leaving 8 bases of the junction unmatched. CDR3 loop: CSVTGTGLSGELFF. Written as DNA, the CDR3 is TGCAGCGTCACCGGGACAGGGTTATCCGGGGAGCTGTTTTTT.

This chain connects TRBV19 to TRBJ1-2; a possible D gene is TRBD1 (6 bases). V was pared by 3 bases and J by 8 bases, with 19 bases between. This CDR3 spans 15 amino acids. In germline, CDR1 is LNHDA, CDR2 SQIVND (reference sequence). The CDR3 here is CASSILGAPVGGYTF. The CDR3 coding sequence is TGTGCCAGTAGTATCTTGGGGGCCCCCGTAGGGGGCTACACCTTC.

Comments on this clone: This specimen includes other DNA sequences encoding the same CDR3. The J gene is TRBJ1-2, the V gene TRBV20-1, with TRBD1 matching 8 bases. With V trimmed by 6 bases and J by 7 bases, 4 bases remained unmatched. This CDR3 has 11 residues. Germline V lookup: CDR1 DFQATT, CDR2 SNEGSKA (reference sequence). The CDR3 nucleotides read TGCAGTGCAGGACAGGGTCCTGGCTACACCTTC. This gives the protein CSAGQGPGYTF.